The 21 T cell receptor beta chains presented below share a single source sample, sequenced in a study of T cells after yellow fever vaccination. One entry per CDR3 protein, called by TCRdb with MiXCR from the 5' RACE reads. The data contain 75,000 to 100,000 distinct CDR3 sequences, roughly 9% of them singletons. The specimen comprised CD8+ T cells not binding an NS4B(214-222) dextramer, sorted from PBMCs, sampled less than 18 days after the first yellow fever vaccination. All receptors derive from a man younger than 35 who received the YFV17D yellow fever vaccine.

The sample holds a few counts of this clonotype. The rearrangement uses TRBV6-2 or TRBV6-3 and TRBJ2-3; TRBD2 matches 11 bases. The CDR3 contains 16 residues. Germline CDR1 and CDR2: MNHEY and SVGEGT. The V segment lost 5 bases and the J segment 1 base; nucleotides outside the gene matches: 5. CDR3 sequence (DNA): TGTGCCAGCAGTCGTCCGGGACTAGCGGGCACAGATACGCAGTATTTT. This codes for CASSRPGLAGTDTQYF.

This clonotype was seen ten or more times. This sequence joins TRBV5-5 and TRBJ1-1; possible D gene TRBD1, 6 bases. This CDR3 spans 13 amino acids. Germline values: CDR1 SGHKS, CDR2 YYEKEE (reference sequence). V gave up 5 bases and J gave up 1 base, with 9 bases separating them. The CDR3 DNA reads TGTGCCAGCAGTTCGACAGGGAACACTGAAGCTTTCTTT. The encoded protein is CASSSTGNTEAFF.

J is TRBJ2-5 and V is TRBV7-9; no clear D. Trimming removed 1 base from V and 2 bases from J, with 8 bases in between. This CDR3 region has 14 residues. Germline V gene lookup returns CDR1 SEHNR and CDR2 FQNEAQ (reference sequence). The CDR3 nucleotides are TGTGCCAGCAGCTTAGTTAACAGTCAAGAGACCCAGTACTTC. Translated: CASSLVNSQETQYF.

The chain's CDR3 is CASSSDLAKNIQYF. The CDR3 bases are TGTGCCAGCAGTTCCGATCTAGCCAAAAACATTCAGTACTTC. The chain couples TRBV12-3 or TRBV12-4 to TRBJ2-4; D not certain. Trimming took off 4 bases at V and 0 bases at J, with 7 bases between the two ends. The CDR3 spans 14 residues.

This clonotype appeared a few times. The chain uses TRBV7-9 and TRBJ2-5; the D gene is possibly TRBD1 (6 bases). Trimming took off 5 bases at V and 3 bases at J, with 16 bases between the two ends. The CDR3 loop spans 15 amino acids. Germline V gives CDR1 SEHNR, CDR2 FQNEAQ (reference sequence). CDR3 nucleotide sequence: TGTGCCAGCAGCCCGCCGGGACACAACAAAGAGACCCAGTACTTC. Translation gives CASSPPGHNKETQYF.

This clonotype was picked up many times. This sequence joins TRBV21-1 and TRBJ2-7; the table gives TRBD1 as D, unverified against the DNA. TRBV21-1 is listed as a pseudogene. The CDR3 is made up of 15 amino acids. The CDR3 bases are TGTGCCAGCAATCAAGGGGGTCGTTGTCGGTACGAGCAGTACGTC. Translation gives CASNQGGRCRYEQYV.

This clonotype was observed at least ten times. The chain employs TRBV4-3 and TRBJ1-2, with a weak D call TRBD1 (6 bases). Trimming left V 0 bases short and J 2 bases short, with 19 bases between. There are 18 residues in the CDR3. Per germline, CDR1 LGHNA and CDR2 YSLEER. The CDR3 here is CASSQDRHWGGSNYGYTF. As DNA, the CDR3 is TGCGCCAGCAGCCAAGACCGACATTGGGGGGGCTCGAACTATGGCTACACCTTC.

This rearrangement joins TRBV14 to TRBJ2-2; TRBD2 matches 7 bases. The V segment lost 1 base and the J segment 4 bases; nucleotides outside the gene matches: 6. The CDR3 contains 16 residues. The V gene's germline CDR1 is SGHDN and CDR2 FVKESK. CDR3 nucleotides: TGTGCCAGCAGCCAAGTTGGGGACTACCTCACCGGGGAGCTGTTTTTT. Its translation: CASSQVGDYLTGELFF.

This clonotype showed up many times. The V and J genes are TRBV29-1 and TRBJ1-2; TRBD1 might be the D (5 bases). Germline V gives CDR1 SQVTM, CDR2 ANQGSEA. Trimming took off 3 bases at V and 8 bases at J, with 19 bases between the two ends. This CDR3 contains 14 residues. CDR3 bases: TGCAGCGTTGATGAGTGGGACCTATATGACGGCTACACCTTC. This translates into CSVDEWDLYDGYTF.

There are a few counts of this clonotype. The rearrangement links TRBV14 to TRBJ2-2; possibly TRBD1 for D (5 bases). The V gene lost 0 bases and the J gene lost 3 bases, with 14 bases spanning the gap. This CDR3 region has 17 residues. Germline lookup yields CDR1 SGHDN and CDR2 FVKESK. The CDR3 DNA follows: TGTGCCAGCAGCCAAGATTCAGACAGAATATACACCGGGGAGCTGTTTTTT. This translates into CASSQDSDRIYTGELFF.

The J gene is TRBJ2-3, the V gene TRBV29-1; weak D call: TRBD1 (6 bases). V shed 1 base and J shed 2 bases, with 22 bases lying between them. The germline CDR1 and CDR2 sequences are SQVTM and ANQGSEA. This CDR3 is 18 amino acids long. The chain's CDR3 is CSVEASGQGPPSTDTQYF. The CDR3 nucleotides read TGCAGCGTTGAAGCCTCGGGGCAGGGGCCACCTTCCACAGATACGCAGTATTTT.

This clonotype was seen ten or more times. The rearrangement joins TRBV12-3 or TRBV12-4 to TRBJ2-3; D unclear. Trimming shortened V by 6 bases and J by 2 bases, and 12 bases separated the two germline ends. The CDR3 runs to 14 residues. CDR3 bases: TGTGCCAGCAGCCCCTCAAGCTCCACAGATACGCAGTATTTT. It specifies CASSPSSSTDTQYF.

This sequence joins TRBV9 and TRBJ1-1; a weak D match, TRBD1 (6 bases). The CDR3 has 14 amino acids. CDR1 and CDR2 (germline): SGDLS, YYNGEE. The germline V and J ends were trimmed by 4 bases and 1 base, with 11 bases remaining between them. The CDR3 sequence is CASSSGEGNTEAFF. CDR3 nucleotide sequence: TGTGCCAGCAGCTCAGGGGAGGGGAACACTGAAGCTTTCTTT.

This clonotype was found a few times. Written as DNA, the CDR3 is TGTGCCAGCACCGGACAGCCCAATTATGGCTACACCTTC. Translated, it gives CASTGQPNYGYTF. The gene calls are TRBV6-5 and TRBJ1-2; TRBD1 is a possible D gene (6 bases). CDR3 size: 13 residues. Between the trimmed V and J ends, which lost 7 bases and 5 bases, there was a span of 14 bases. Per germline, CDR1 MNHEY and CDR2 SVGAGI.

Here the CDR3 DNA reads TGTGCCACTCTGGAAGGAACCGGGACGGATAATTCACCCCTCCACTTT. Amino acid sequence: CATLEGTGTDNSPLHF. The V and J genes are TRBV6-5 and TRBJ1-6, with D possibly being TRBD1 (5 bases). From germline, CDR1 is MNHEY and CDR2 SVGAGI. This CDR3 is 16 amino acids long. V was trimmed by 10 bases and J by 5 bases, leaving 21 bases between them.

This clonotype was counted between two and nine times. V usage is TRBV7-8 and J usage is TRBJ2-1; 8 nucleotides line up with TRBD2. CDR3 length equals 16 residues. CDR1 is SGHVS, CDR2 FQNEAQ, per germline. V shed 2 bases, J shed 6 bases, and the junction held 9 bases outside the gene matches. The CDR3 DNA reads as TGTGCCAGCAGCTTAACTAGCGGACCTCCGTTCAATGAGCAGTTCTTC. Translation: CASSLTSGPPFNEQFF.

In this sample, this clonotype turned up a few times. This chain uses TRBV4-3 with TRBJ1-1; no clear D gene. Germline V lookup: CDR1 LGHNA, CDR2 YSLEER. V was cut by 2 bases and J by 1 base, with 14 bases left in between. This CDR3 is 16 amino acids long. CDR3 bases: TGCGCCAGCAGCCAATTCTGGGAGGACCCGAACACTGAAGCTTTCTTT. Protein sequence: CASSQFWEDPNTEAFF.

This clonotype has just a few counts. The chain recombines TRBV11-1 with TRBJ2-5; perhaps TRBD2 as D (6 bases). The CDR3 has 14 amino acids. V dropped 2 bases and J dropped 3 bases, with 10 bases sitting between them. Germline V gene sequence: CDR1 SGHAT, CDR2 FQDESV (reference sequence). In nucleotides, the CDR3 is TGTGCCAGCAGCTTAACGCGGGAAAAAGAGACCCAGTACTTC. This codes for CASSLTREKETQYF.

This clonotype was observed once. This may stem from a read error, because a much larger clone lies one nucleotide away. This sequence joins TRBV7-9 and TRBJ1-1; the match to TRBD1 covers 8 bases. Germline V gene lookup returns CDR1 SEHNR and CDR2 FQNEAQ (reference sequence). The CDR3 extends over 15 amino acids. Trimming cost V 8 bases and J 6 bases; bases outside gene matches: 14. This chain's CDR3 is CASGSQFDRGSEAFF. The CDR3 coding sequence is TGTGCCAGCGGCTCCCAATTTGACAGGGGTTCTGAAGCTTTCTTT.

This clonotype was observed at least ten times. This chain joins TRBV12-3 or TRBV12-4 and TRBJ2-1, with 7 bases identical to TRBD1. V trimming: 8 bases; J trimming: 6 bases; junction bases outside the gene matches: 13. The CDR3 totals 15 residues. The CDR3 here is CASGQRGQIFNEQFF. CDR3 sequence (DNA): TGTGCCAGCGGCCAAAGGGGACAGATATTCAATGAGCAGTTCTTC.

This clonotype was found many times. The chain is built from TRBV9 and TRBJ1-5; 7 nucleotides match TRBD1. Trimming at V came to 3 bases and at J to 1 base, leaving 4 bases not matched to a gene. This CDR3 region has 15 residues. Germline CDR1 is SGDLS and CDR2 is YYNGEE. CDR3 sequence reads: CASSGGTESNQPQHF. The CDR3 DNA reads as TGTGCCAGCAGCGGAGGGACAGAGAGCAATCAGCCCCAGCATTTT.